The sequence of this T cell receptor beta chain was determined in a study of low-dose radiotherapy and immunotherapy resistance in tumors. On the study more broadly: For four cycles from cycle 1 day 1, patients took 300 mg oral aspirin daily.

cDNA synthesis used a TRAV/TRBV-specific primer set for both chains. Amplification, which lasted roughly 20 PCR cycles, used a constant-region primer and V-primer adapter to amplify TCRs. One entry per CDR3 protein, called by TCRdb with MiXCR from the reads. This sample yields about 39,000 distinct CDR3 sequences, of which around a third are seen a single time; 3.5% to 4.5% belongs to the top ten. The CDR3 covers 14 residues. V lost 7 bases and J lost 7, with 16 bases in between. Time point denoted: before trial treatment. This clonotype showed up many times. The rearrangement uses TRBV12-3 or TRBV12-4 and TRBJ1-4, with a possible D match to TRBD1 (5 bases). The specimen was PBMCs, collected before treatment. The clonotype originates from a male donor with gallbladder cancer. CDR3 region: CASTTGGVFEKLFF. CDR3 DNA sequence: TGTGCCAGCACCACCGGGGGAGTCTTTGAAAAACTGTTTTTT.